Listed below are T cell receptor beta chains from one sample, sequenced in a study of T cell repertoires in cytomegalovirus infection. The antigens of these receptors remain unknown. One entry per CDR3 protein, called by TCRdb with MiXCR from the reads. The table lists around 900,000 distinct CDR3 sequences, approximately 31% of them singletons. Sequencing was performed on cultured CD8+ T cells from PBMCs, taken from culture after CMV antigen stimulation. The receptors shown here come from a human donor in good health (CMV status not recorded). Some clones in this sample may be carry-over from other donors' samples. Each CDR3 is given with its conserved first and last residue. A D gene is named only where the DNA matches it firmly. Some rows have no size entry. The others give once, few or many, or a class for an expanded clone.

D,V,J,size,DNA,CDR3
-,TRBV7-3,TRBJ2-1,once,TGCGCCAGCAGCTTGGGCGGGAATGATCAGTTCTTC,CASSLGGNDQFF
TRBD1,TRBV6-2/TRBV6-3,TRBJ1-5,-,TGTGCCAGCAGTTACTCAAGGGACAGTGCTTATCAGCCCCAGCATTTT,CASSYSRDSAYQPQHF
TRBD1,TRBV7-8,TRBJ2-5,many,TGTGCCAGCAGCCCTCGTAGAGGGGGCCTGGGAGAGACCCAGTACTTC,CASSPRRGGLGETQYF
TRBD2,TRBV11-3,TRBJ2-1,-,TGTGCCAGCAGCTCGCTAGCGGGTCCGAATGAGCAGTTCTTC,CASSSLAGPNEQFF
-,TRBV5-1,TRBJ1-1,-,TGCGCCAGCAGCTTAGGGCCGGGGCAGTCCAACACTGAAGCTTTCTTT,CASSLGPGQSNTEAFF
TRBD1,TRBV6-5,TRBJ1-1,few,TGTGCCAGCAGTTACCCGAGACAGGGGGGAGTGAACACTGAAGCTTTCTTT,CASSYPRQGGVNTEAFF
-,TRBV7-3,TRBJ2-7,-,TGTGCCAGCAGCTCCAAGGGGGCCTACGAGCAGTACTTC,CASSSKGAYEQYF
-,TRBV4-1,TRBJ1-6,-,TGCGTCAGCAGCCAAGAAGTCAGCAGGACGCATAATTCACCCCTCCACTTT,CVSSQEVSRTHNSPLHF
TRBD2,TRBV6-5,TRBJ2-1,few,TGTGCCAGCAGTTACTCTAGCGGGGGGAATAATGAGCAGTTCTTC,CASSYSSGGNNEQFF
TRBD2,TRBV24-1,TRBJ2-1,few,TGTGCCACCAGTGATTTGAACGCGAGCGGGGTTGGAGGGTCCTACAATGAGCAGTTCTTC,CATSDLNASGVGGSYNEQFF
-,TRBV13,TRBJ2-2,few,TGTGCCAGCAGCTTATTCGCCAGCGACCCGGCCGGGGAGCTGTTTTTT,CASSLFASDPAGELFF
-,TRBV19,TRBJ1-1,-,TGTGCCAGTAGTATAGAAGGCAGGCAGAACACTGAAGCTTTCTTT,CASSIEGRQNTEAFF
-,TRBV14,TRBJ2-7,-,TGTGCCAGCAGCCACGATGGGGGACGCAGGGGCTACGAGCAGTACTTC,CASSHDGGRRGYEQYF
TRBD2,TRBV19,TRBJ2-3,-,TGTGCCAGTATGACTAGCGGGGGCGGGGGAGATACGCAGTATTTT,CASMTSGGGGDTQYF
-,TRBV27,TRBJ1-1,few,TGTGCCAGCAGTTGGGGGGGCGGGAACACTGAAGCTTTCTTT,CASSWGGGNTEAFF
-,TRBV7-6,TRBJ1-5,many,TGTGCCAGCAGCTTCGGGGGTGATCAGCCCCAGCATTTT,CASSFGGDQPQHF
-,TRBV19,TRBJ1-4,few,TGTGCCAGTAAATCCGACTCCGGCCCTAATGAAAAACTGTTTTTT,CASKSDSGPNEKLFF
TRBD2,TRBV12-3/TRBV12-4,TRBJ2-1,-,TGTGCCAGCAGCCCACTAGCGGGGGGGGGTAATGAGCAGTCCTTC,CASSPLAGGGNEQSF
-,TRBV28,TRBJ1-6,-,TGTGCCAGCAGTTTAGCGGGGGGGGATTCACCCCTCCACTTT,CASSLAGGDSPLHF
-,TRBV5-4,TRBJ1-1,once,TGTGCCAGCAGCCCCTCTCAGGGTTGGCCTGAAGCTTTCTTT,CASSPSQGWPEAFF
-,TRBV7-8,TRBJ2-1,-,TGTGCCAGCAGCTTAGGGGGGAGGAGGGACAATGAGCAGTTCTTC,CASSLGGRRDNEQFF
TRBD1,TRBV7-6,TRBJ1-1,few,TGTGCCAGCAGCTCCCCTCAGGGGGCCACCTTGAACACTGAAGCTTTCTTT,CASSSPQGATLNTEAFF
-,TRBV7-7,TRBJ2-1,few,TGTGCTAGCAGCCTCGGGACACCCGGCGTTGATGAGCAGTTCTTC,CASSLGTPGVDEQFF
TRBD1,TRBV5-1,TRBJ1-2,few,TGCGCCAGCAGCTCAGCTACCGGGACAGGGTATGGCTACACCTTC,CASSSATGTGYGYTF
TRBD1,TRBV7-2,TRBJ1-3,-,TGTGCCAGCAGCCCACATCGGGGACAGGGGCAAGCAGGAAACACCATATATTTT,CASSPHRGQGQAGNTIYF
-,TRBV7-4,TRBJ1-2,many,TGTGCCAGCAGCTTGGGAGGGGCGCGTGGCTACACCTTC,CASSLGGARGYTF
-,TRBV7-9,TRBJ1-1,-,TGTGCCAGCAGTGGGCCACTATACACTGAAGCTTTCTTT,CASSGPLYTEAFF
-,TRBV19,TRBJ2-6,few,TGTGCCAGTAGTTTGAGGGACACTGGGGCCAACGTCCTGACTTTC,CASSLRDTGANVLTF
TRBD1,TRBV7-6,TRBJ1-2,-,TGTGCCAGCAGTTGGGGACAGTGTGACTATGGCTACACCTTC,CASSWGQCDYGYTF
-,TRBV6-2/TRBV6-3,TRBJ1-1,-,TGTGCCAGCAGTTACTGGGACACCGAACTAAATGAAGCTTTCTTT,CASSYWDTELNEAFF
TRBD1,TRBV6-5,TRBJ1-1,-,TGTGCCAGCAGTTCGCGCACAGGGGGAGAGACTGAAGCTTTCTTT,CASSSRTGGETEAFF
-,TRBV5-1,TRBJ1-2,once,TGCGCCAGCAGCTATGGAGGGCTTCCCTCCCAGAACTACACCTTC,CASSYGGLPSQNYTF
-,TRBV13,TRBJ2-2,once,TGTGCCAGCAGCGCCCCCCGGGGGACGAACACCGGGGAGCTGTTTTTT,CASSAPRGTNTGELFF
-,TRBV6-2/TRBV6-3,TRBJ1-2,few,TGTGCCAGCAGTTTCGGGGAGAGCTATGGCTACACCTTC,CASSFGESYGYTF
-,TRBV9,TRBJ1-2,-,TGTGCCAGCAGCCCTCCGACAGGTGAACGATATGGCTACACCTTC,CASSPPTGERYGYTF
TRBD1,TRBV18,TRBJ2-1,-,TGTGCCAGCTCTCCCCGAGGACAGGGGGCTTGGGATGAGCAGTTCTTC,CASSPRGQGAWDEQFF
-,TRBV7-6,TRBJ2-7,few,TGTGCCAGCAGCTTTGATGGATCCACCTACGAGCAGTACTTC,CASSFDGSTYEQYF
-,TRBV10-3,TRBJ2-2,-,TGTGCCATCCCACAGGGAGAGAACACCGGGGAGCTGTTTTTT,CAIPQGENTGELFF
-,TRBV4-1,TRBJ2-7,-,TGCGCCAGCAGCCCGACCGTCCGGGTCCACGAGCAGTACTTC,CASSPTVRVHEQYF
TRBD1,TRBV7-9,TRBJ1-1,few,TGTGCCAGCAGCTCCCGGGACAGCAACACTGAAGCTTTCTTT,CASSSRDSNTEAFF
TRBD1,TRBV7-6,TRBJ1-1,many,TGTGCCAGCAGCTTAGGGGGAGGACAGGGTCGATGGGACACTGAAGCTTTCTTT,CASSLGGGQGRWDTEAFF
-,TRBV6-2/TRBV6-3,TRBJ2-2,few,TGTGCCAGCAGTTACTGGGGAACGGCAGCGAACACCGGGGAGCTGTTTTTT,CASSYWGTAANTGELFF
-,TRBV5-4,TRBJ2-3,-,TGTGCCAGCAGCCGAACTAGCCCCGGGACAGATACGCAGTATTTT,CASSRTSPGTDTQYF
TRBD2,TRBV6-5,TRBJ2-2,-,TGTGCCAGCAGTCTTAGCGGGGGGGCCTTTTGGACCGGGGAGCTGTTTTTT,CASSLSGGAFWTGELFF
TRBD2,TRBV7-2,TRBJ2-6,-,TGTGCCAGCAGGGCAACTAGCGGGGGGGCCTCTGGGACCAACGTCCTGACTTTC,CASRATSGGASGTNVLTF
TRBD1,TRBV6-4,TRBJ2-2,many,TGTGCCAGCAGTGATACGGGACAGGGGGCGCGGGACACCGGGGAGCTGTTTTTT,CASSDTGQGARDTGELFF
TRBD2,TRBV9,TRBJ2-3,-,TGTGCCAGCAGCGTATCCCCCATGGCGGGGGGCACAGATACGCAGTATTTT,CASSVSPMAGGTDTQYF
-,TRBV15,TRBJ2-2,-,TGTGCCACCAGCAGAGCCACGGGGGACCTTTACACCGGGGAGCTGTTTTTT,CATSRATGDLYTGELFF
-,TRBV12-5,TRBJ1-2,-,TGTGCTAGTGGTGCCGGGTCCGGCTACACCTTC,CASGAGSGYTF
-,TRBV2,TRBJ2-7,-,TGTGCCAGCGGGTCCGGGACCGAACCCTACGAGCAGTACTTC,CASGSGTEPYEQYF
TRBD1,TRBV7-9,TRBJ1-3,-,TGTGCCAGCAGCTCCCTACGCGTTCGACAGGGCTCTGGAAACACCATATATTTT,CASSSLRVRQGSGNTIYF